This TCR beta chain was captured in a study of CD8 T cells in Susac syndrome (dated by TCRdb to the late 2010s). Looking at the study overall: Of the Susac syndrome patients who were sequenced, six had clinically active disease and eight were in clinical remission. At the time of blood withdrawal, Susac syndrome patients were either therapy-naive, taking corticosteroids (with some also receiving IVIg), or on IVIg alone. The study used repertoire sequencing to test whether antigen drove CD8+ T cell activation and differentiation in Susac syndrome.

Paper-wide results and their limitations: In patients with Susac syndrome, the CD4+ T cell repertoire showed no detectable clonal expansion. The TCR sequencing and HLA analysis was acknowledged to have included a relatively small number of individuals.

RNA was extracted using the RNeasy kit, and about 0.5 to 1 ug of the RNA was reverse transcribed with random hexamers. TCR beta CDR3 regions were amplified with the immunoSEQ multiplex PCR assay covering 54 Vbeta and 13 Jbeta segments. To correct PCR amplification bias, a synthetic template baseline was used for both primer optimization and computational correction. Processing in the source paper ran as follows. Reads were assigned to V, D and J genes according to IMGT and analyzed in immunoSEQ Analyzer, with only productive sequences retained. Clonality was computed as one minus Shannon entropy normalized by log2 of the number of productive unique sequences. For each patient and control, public and private clones were evaluated within the 100 most prevalent clones. A clone was defined as Susac-specific if it was absent from the healthy and MS cohorts, from 1052 published viral clones and from other ImmuneACCESS disease sequences. TCRdb reanalyzed the raw reads on its own, using fastp at Q25 for trimming and MiXCR for clone calling, and kept in-frame beta chains. Each entry is one CDR3 protein sequence, shown with its most common DNA and genes. What appears here as the V and J calls and clone size reflects TCRdb's work, not the paper's. In this sample the table shows roughly 200,000 distinct CDR3 sequences, roughly 94% of which occur a single time. The top ten hold 0.095% to 0.1% of the sample.

High-throughput TCR beta sequencing profiled peripheral blood CD8+ and CD4+ T cells from healthy donors, Susac syndrome patients and multiple sclerosis patients. The Susac syndrome patients fulfilled recently defined diagnostic criteria for either definite or probable disease. Bulk CD8+ and CD4+ T cells were purified by magnetic negative isolation, whereas CD8+ TEMRA cells were enriched by FACS. Blood was drawn into EDTA tubes, processed within 24 hours, and PBMCs were isolated by density gradient centrifugation. PBMCs destined for TCR sequencing were cryopreserved in liquid nitrogen and later thawed in a 37 °C water bath. The sorted or isolated CD4+, CD8+ and CD8+ TEMRA cells reached a purity of at least 90%. With respect to this clonotype: The antigen it binds to is not known. No much larger clonotype is one base removed from it; base qualities were not supplied.

The clonotype originates from a human donor with Susac syndrome. Sequencing used CD4+ T cells from PBMCs.

The sequence in DNA is TGTGCCAGCTCACCCAACAGGGGCCCAGAGACCCAGTACTTC. Protein translation: CASSPNRGPETQYF. The chain links TRBV18 with TRBJ2-5, with 7 central nucleotides matching TRBD1. Inclusive of the bounding cysteine and phenylalanine, the CDR3 is 14 residues long. The DNA shown is the 42-base CDR3, in frame from base 1. CDR1 KGHSH and CDR2 LQKENI are derived from the germline V gene. V is pruned by 3 bases and J by 4 bases, leaving 5 bases of the junction without a gene match.